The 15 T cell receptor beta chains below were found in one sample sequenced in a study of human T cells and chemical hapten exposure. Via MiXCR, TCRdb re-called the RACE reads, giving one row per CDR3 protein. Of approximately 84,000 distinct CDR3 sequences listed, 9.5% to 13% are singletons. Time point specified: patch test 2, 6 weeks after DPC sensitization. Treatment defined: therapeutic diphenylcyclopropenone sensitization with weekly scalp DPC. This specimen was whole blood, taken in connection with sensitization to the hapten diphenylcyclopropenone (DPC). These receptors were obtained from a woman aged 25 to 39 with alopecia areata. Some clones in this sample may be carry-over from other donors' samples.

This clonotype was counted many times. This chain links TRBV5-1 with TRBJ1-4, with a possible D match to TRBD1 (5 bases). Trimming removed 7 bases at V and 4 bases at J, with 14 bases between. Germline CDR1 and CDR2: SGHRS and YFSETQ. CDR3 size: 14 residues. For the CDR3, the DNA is TGCGCCAGCTCCAATTTGGGGGTTAATGAAAAACTGTTTTTT. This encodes CASSNLGVNEKLFF.

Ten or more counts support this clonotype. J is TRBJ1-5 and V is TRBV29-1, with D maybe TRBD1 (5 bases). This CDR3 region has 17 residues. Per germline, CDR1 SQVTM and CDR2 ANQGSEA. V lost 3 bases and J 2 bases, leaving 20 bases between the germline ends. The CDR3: CSVEGVYRGTCNQPQHF. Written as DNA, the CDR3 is TGCAGCGTTGAGGGGGTCTACAGAGGGACTTGCAATCAGCCCCAGCATTTT.

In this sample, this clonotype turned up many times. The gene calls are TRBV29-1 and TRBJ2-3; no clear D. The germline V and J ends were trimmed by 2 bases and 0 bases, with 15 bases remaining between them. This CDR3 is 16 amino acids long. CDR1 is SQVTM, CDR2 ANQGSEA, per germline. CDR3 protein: CSVEPPEIYSTDTQYF. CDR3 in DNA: TGCAGCGTTGAACCCCCAGAGATTTATAGCACAGATACGCAGTATTTT.

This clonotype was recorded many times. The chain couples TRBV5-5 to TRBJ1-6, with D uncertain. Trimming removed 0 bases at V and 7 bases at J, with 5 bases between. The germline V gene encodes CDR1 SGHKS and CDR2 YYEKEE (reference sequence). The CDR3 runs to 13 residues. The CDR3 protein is CASSLVANSPLHF. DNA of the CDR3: TGTGCCAGCAGCTTGGTTGCGAATTCACCCCTCCACTTT.

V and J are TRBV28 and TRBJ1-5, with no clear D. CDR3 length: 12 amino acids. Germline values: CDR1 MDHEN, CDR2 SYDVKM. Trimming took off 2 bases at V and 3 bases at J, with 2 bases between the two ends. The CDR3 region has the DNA TGTGCCAGCAGTTTAACCAATCAGCCCCAGCATTTT. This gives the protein CASSLTNQPQHF.

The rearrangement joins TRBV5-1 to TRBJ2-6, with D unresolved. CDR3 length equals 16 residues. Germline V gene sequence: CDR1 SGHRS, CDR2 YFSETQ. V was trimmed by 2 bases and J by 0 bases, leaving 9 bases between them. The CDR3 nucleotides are TGCGCCAGCAGCTTACCCATGAACTCTGGGGCCAACGTCCTGACTTTC. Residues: CASSLPMNSGANVLTF.

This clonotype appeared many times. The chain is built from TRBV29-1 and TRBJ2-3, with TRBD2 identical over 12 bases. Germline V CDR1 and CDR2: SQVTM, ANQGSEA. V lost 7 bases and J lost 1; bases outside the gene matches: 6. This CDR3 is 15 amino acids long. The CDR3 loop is CSATSSGGGTDTQYF. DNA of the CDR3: TGCAGCGCTACCTCTAGCGGGGGGGGCACAGATACGCAGTATTTT.

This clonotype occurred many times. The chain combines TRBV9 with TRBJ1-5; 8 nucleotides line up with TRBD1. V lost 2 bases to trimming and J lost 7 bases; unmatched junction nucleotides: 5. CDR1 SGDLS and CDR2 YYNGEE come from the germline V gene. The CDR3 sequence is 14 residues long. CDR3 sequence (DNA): TGTGCCAGCAGCGTTGGACAGGGAGGGCAGCCCCAGCATTTT. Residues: CASSVGQGGQPQHF.

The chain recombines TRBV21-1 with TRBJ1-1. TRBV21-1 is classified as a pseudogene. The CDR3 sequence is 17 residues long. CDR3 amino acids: CASSKAGQGGPNTEAFF. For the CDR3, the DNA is TGTGCCAGCAGCAAGGCGGGACAGGGAGGGCCGAACACTGAAGCTTTCTTT.

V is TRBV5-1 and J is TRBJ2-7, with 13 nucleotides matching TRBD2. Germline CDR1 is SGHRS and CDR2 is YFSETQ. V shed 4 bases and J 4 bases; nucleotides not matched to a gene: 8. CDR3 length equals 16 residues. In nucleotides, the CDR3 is TGCGCCAGCAGCAAAATTGGACTAGCGGGAGAGTACGAGCAGTACTTC. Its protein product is CASSKIGLAGEYEQYF.

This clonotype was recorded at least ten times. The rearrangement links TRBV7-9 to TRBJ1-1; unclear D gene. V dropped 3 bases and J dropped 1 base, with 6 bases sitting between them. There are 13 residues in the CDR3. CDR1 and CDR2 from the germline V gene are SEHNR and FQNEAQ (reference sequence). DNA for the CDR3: TGTGCCAGCAGCTTTACTGAGAACACTGAAGCTTTCTTT. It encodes CASSFTENTEAFF.

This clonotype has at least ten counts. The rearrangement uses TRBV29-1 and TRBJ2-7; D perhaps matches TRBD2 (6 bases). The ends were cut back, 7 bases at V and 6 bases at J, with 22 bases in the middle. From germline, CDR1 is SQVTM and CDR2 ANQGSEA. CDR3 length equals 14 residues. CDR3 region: CSAHGGGRTPEQYF. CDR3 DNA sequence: TGCAGCGCCCACGGGGGTGGGAGGACCCCCGAGCAGTACTTC.

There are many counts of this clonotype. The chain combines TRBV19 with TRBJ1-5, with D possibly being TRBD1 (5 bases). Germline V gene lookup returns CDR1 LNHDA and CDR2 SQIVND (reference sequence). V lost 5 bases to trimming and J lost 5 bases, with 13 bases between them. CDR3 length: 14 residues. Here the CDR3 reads CASSARQHYQPQHF. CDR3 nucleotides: TGTGCCAGTAGTGCCCGACAGCATTATCAGCCCCAGCATTTT.

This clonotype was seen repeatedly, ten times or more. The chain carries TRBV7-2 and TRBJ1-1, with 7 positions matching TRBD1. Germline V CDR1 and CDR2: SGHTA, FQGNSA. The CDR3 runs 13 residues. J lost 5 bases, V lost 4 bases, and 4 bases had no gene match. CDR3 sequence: CASSSGQPTEAFF. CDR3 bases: TGTGCCAGCAGCTCGGGACAGCCGACTGAAGCTTTCTTT.

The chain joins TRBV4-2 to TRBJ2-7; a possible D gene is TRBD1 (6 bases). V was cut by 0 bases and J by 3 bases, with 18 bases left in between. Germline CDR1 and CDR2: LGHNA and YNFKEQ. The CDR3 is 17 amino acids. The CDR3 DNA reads TGTGCCAGCAGCCAAGATCGAGCAGGGGACGCTTACTACGAGCAGTACTTC. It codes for CASSQDRAGDAYYEQYF.